This T cell receptor (beta chain) was profiled in a study of cytomegalovirus exposure and HLA in healthy donors. Amplification used 60 Vbeta primers and 13 Jbeta primers. Profiling relied on immunoSEQ multiplex PCR, and the TCRdb table lists in-frame clones only, not all of them. The table includes 150,000 to 200,000 clones, roughly 79% detected once. Germline V gene data show CDR1 as MDHEN and CDR2 as SYDVKM. V dropped 5 bases and J dropped 2 bases, with 6 bases sitting between them. This CDR3 is 12 amino acids long. Findings of the study overall: Later, TCR association rates were found to vary by HLA locus, highest for DRB1 and lowest for HLA-C. In a later analysis, the majority of CMV-associated beta chains seemingly showed HLA restriction. As a later analysis showed, a missense DCLRE1C variant was linked to trimming of TCR beta V- and J-genes.

Note on this clone: Its antigen is currently unknown.

The sequence derives from a man aged 30 to 39 in good health and CMV-seronegative. The chain recombines TRBV28 with TRBJ1-1, with no clear D. The specimen sequenced was PBMCs. The CDR3 DNA reads TGTGCCAGCAGTCCTAAAAACACTGAAGCTTTCTTT. Translated: CASSPKNTEAFF.